These T cell receptor beta chains were read from a single sample in a study of OX40 agonist ivuxolimab in advanced cancers. The table came from immunoSEQ multiplex PCR; TCRdb's copy has only in-frame clones and leaves some out. There are approximately 82,000 clones in the sample; over 75% occur only once, and around 2% lies in the top ten. The sequences come from CD4+ or CD8+ T cells sorted from blood, collected in a trial of the OX40 agonist ivuxolimab. The receptors were sampled from an adult with an advanced solid tumor such as melanoma, head and neck, liver or kidney cancer. Each CDR3 is given with its conserved first and last residue. Each record gives: CDR3 protein, CDR3 DNA, V gene, D gene, J gene, clone size. The D gene is left open where the match is weak. A row's size may be missing; if present it is once, few, many or a size class.

CDR3aa: CASSEGQGRNTIYF
CDR3nt: TGCGCCAGCAGCGAGGGACAGGGCAGAAACACCATATATTTT
v_gene: TRBV5-1
d_gene: TRBD1
j_gene: TRBJ1-3
abundance: -

CDR3aa: CASSLSGVSYEQYF
CDR3nt: TGTGCCAGCAGCTTGAGTGGCGTCTCCTACGAGCAGTACTTC
v_gene: TRBV7-6
d_gene: -
j_gene: TRBJ2-7
abundance: -

CDR3aa: CASSPTDRGDRNEQFF
CDR3nt: TGTGCCAGCAGCCCCACGGACAGGGGAGACCGCAATGAGCAGTTCTTC
v_gene: TRBV7-9
d_gene: TRBD1
j_gene: TRBJ2-1
abundance: -

CDR3aa: CASSSTWLNEQFF
CDR3nt: TGTGCCAGCAGCTCCACCTGGCTCAATGAGCAGTTCTTC
v_gene: TRBV7-2
d_gene: -
j_gene: TRBJ2-1
abundance: -

CDR3aa: CASSQIRPNYEQYF
CDR3nt: TGCGCCAGCAGTCAAATCCGACCAAACTACGAGCAGTACTTC
v_gene: TRBV23-1
d_gene: -
j_gene: TRBJ2-7
abundance: -

CDR3aa: CASSDSGGGNEQFF
CDR3nt: TGCGCCAGCAGCGACTCAGGGGGCGGGAATGAGCAGTTCTTC
v_gene: TRBV5-1
d_gene: TRBD1
j_gene: TRBJ2-1
abundance: once

CDR3aa: CAFTRGDPALSYF
CDR3nt: TGTGCCTTCACCAGGGGGGACCCTGCGCTCTCGTACTTC
v_gene: TRBV30
d_gene: -
j_gene: TRBJ2-7
abundance: -

CDR3aa: CASSSGQGAGNTIYF
CDR3nt: TGTGCCAGCAGCTCGGGACAGGGTGCTGGAAACACCATATATTTT
v_gene: TRBV5-4
d_gene: TRBD1
j_gene: TRBJ1-3
abundance: few

CDR3aa: CASPGRALAPYEQYF
CDR3nt: TGTGCCAGCCCGGGGCGGGCCTTAGCCCCCTACGAGCAGTACTTC
v_gene: TRBV2
d_gene: -
j_gene: TRBJ2-7
abundance: few

CDR3aa: CASSLDAVNEQFF
CDR3nt: TGTGCCAGCAGCTTAGACGCCGTCAATGAGCAGTTCTTC
v_gene: TRBV11-2
d_gene: -
j_gene: TRBJ2-1
abundance: -

CDR3aa: CASSQSRGMAFF
CDR3nt: TGTGCCAGCAGCCAATCGCGGGGGATGGCTTTCTTT
v_gene: TRBV16
d_gene: -
j_gene: TRBJ1-1
abundance: -

CDR3aa: CASSFVGVDRETQYF
CDR3nt: TGTGCCAGCAGCTTCGTGGGGGTAGATAGAGAGACCCAGTACTTC
v_gene: TRBV5-8
d_gene: -
j_gene: TRBJ2-5
abundance: once

CDR3aa: CASSLDGEGYTF
CDR3nt: TGCGCCAGCAGCTTGGATGGGGAGGGCTACACCTTC
v_gene: TRBV5-1
d_gene: -
j_gene: TRBJ1-2
abundance: few

CDR3aa: CASRGYSYEQYF
CDR3nt: TGTGCCAGCAGAGGGTACTCCTACGAGCAGTACTTC
v_gene: TRBV2
d_gene: -
j_gene: TRBJ2-7
abundance: -

CDR3aa: CASSIGTSGSASYNEQFF
CDR3nt: TGTGCCAGTAGTATAGGAACTAGCGGGTCCGCGTCCTACAATGAGCAGTTCTTC
v_gene: TRBV19
d_gene: TRBD2
j_gene: TRBJ2-1
abundance: few

CDR3aa: CSVVAAGPDTQYF
CDR3nt: TGCAGCGTTGTGGCGGCAGGTCCAGATACGCAGTATTTT
v_gene: TRBV29-1
d_gene: -
j_gene: TRBJ2-3
abundance: -

CDR3aa: CASTEASGYNEQFF
CDR3nt: TGTGCCAGCACTGAGGCTAGCGGCTACAATGAGCAGTTCTTC
v_gene: TRBV2
d_gene: TRBD2
j_gene: TRBJ2-1
abundance: -

CDR3aa: CASRRDLNSNQPQHF
CDR3nt: TGTGCCAGCAGAAGAGACTTAAATAGCAATCAGCCCCAGCATTTT
v_gene: TRBV6-6
d_gene: -
j_gene: TRBJ1-5
abundance: few

CDR3aa: CASSSGPGLNTEAFF
CDR3nt: TGCGCCAGCAGCTCGGGCCCGGGGTTGAACACTGAAGCTTTCTTT
v_gene: TRBV5-1
d_gene: -
j_gene: TRBJ1-1
abundance: -

CDR3aa: CASTTLAGEETQYF
CDR3nt: TGTGCCAGCACCACATTAGCGGGAGAAGAGACCCAGTACTTC
v_gene: TRBV5-6
d_gene: TRBD2
j_gene: TRBJ2-5
abundance: once

CDR3aa: CASSPREGGGETQYF
CDR3nt: TGCGCCAGCAGCCCCCGGGAAGGGGGCGGGGAGACCCAGTACTTC
v_gene: TRBV5-1
d_gene: TRBD1
j_gene: TRBJ2-5
abundance: -

CDR3aa: CASSNRGMETQYF
CDR3nt: TGTGCCAGCAGTAACAGGGGTATGGAGACCCAGTACTTC
v_gene: TRBV6-6
d_gene: TRBD1
j_gene: TRBJ2-5
abundance: -

CDR3aa: CASSSSGDTRQYF
CDR3nt: TGTGCCAGCAGCTCATCGGGGGACACGAGGCAGTACTTC
v_gene: TRBV7-6
d_gene: -
j_gene: TRBJ2-7
abundance: -

CDR3aa: CASSQARGAETQYF
CDR3nt: TGTGCCAGCAGCCAAGCGAGGGGCGCAGAGACCCAGTACTTC
v_gene: TRBV4-2
d_gene: -
j_gene: TRBJ2-5
abundance: -

CDR3aa: CASSLEAGVTDTQYF
CDR3nt: TGTGCCAGCAGCTTAGAGGCGGGAGTCACAGATACGCAGTATTTT
v_gene: TRBV7-9
d_gene: TRBD2
j_gene: TRBJ2-3
abundance: -

CDR3aa: CASSPSGRASEQYF
CDR3nt: TGTGCCAGCAGCCCTAGCGGGAGGGCCTCCGAGCAGTACTTC
v_gene: TRBV5-4
d_gene: TRBD2
j_gene: TRBJ2-7
abundance: -

CDR3aa: CASKRDSNTGELFF
CDR3nt: TGTGCCAGCAAGCGGGACTCGAACACCGGGGAGCTGTTTTTT
v_gene: TRBV2
d_gene: TRBD2
j_gene: TRBJ2-2
abundance: -

CDR3aa: CASSPPLAGSYNEQFF
CDR3nt: TGTGCCAGCTCACCACCTCTAGCGGGATCCTACAATGAGCAGTTCTTC
v_gene: TRBV18
d_gene: TRBD2
j_gene: TRBJ2-1
abundance: -

CDR3aa: CASSLSPGANTEAFF
CDR3nt: TGTGCCAGCAGTTTATCCCCAGGAGCGAACACTGAAGCTTTCTTT
v_gene: TRBV27
d_gene: -
j_gene: TRBJ1-1
abundance: few

CDR3aa: CASSKVRQGWGTGELFF
CDR3nt: TGTGCCAGCAGTAAAGTACGACAGGGATGGGGCACCGGGGAGCTGTTTTTT
v_gene: TRBV2
d_gene: TRBD1
j_gene: TRBJ2-2
abundance: -

CDR3aa: CSVTLTGGWDTQYF
CDR3nt: TGCAGCGTCACCTTGACAGGGGGCTGGGATACGCAGTATTTT
v_gene: TRBV29-1
d_gene: TRBD1
j_gene: TRBJ2-3
abundance: -

CDR3aa: CASSLAGQDSDTQYF
CDR3nt: TGCGCCAGCAGCTTGGCCGGGCAGGATTCAGATACGCAGTATTTT
v_gene: TRBV5-1
d_gene: -
j_gene: TRBJ2-3
abundance: -

CDR3aa: CASSQDARRHSGNTIYF
CDR3nt: TGCGCCAGCAGCCAAGATGCGAGGCGGCACTCTGGAAACACCATATATTTT
v_gene: TRBV4-1
d_gene: -
j_gene: TRBJ1-3
abundance: once

CDR3aa: CASSKREYEDTQYF
CDR3nt: TGTGCCAGCAGCAAGCGGGAGTATGAAGATACGCAGTATTTT
v_gene: TRBV7-9
d_gene: TRBD2
j_gene: TRBJ2-3
abundance: -

CDR3aa: CASTGSMNTEAFF
CDR3nt: TGTGCCAGCACCGGAAGTATGAACACTGAAGCTTTCTTT
v_gene: TRBV7-9
d_gene: -
j_gene: TRBJ1-1
abundance: -

CDR3aa: CATSRDGSTDTQYF
CDR3nt: TGTGCCACCAGCAGGGACGGTAGCACAGATACGCAGTATTTT
v_gene: TRBV15
d_gene: -
j_gene: TRBJ2-3
abundance: -

CDR3aa: CASSLTRRDGYTF
CDR3nt: TGTGCCAGCAGCCTAACCAGGAGGGATGGCTACACCTTC
v_gene: TRBV4-2
d_gene: -
j_gene: TRBJ1-2
abundance: -

CDR3aa: CASSPTLGRALSSYNEQFF
CDR3nt: TGTGCCAGCAGCCCCACCCTTGGGAGGGCCCTGAGCTCCTACAATGAGCAGTTCTTC
v_gene: TRBV5-6
d_gene: TRBD2
j_gene: TRBJ2-1
abundance: -

CDR3aa: CASSDPPGEFDTQYF
CDR3nt: TGCGCCAGCAGCGACCCGCCGGGAGAGTTCGATACGCAGTATTTT
v_gene: TRBV5-1
d_gene: -
j_gene: TRBJ2-3
abundance: -

CDR3aa: CASSQGGAYNEQFF
CDR3nt: TGTGCCAGCAGCCAGGGGGGTGCCTACAATGAGCAGTTCTTC
v_gene: TRBV7-3
d_gene: -
j_gene: TRBJ2-1
abundance: few

CDR3aa: CASSNRGSGYTF
CDR3nt: TGTGCCAGCAGTAACAGGGGAAGCGGCTACACCTTC
v_gene: TRBV7-2
d_gene: TRBD1
j_gene: TRBJ1-2
abundance: -

CDR3aa: CSITGIQMNTEAFF
CDR3nt: TGCAGCATCACAGGGATCCAAATGAACACTGAAGCTTTCTTT
v_gene: TRBV29-1
d_gene: -
j_gene: TRBJ1-1
abundance: -

CDR3aa: CASRVWGGGGYTF
CDR3nt: TGCGCCAGCAGGGTTTGGGGGGGAGGCGGCTACACCTTC
v_gene: TRBV4-1
d_gene: -
j_gene: TRBJ1-2
abundance: -

CDR3aa: CASKTGLSGNTIYF
CDR3nt: TGTGCCAGCAAAACGGGTCTCTCTGGAAACACCATATATTTT
v_gene: TRBV6-5
d_gene: -
j_gene: TRBJ1-3
abundance: -

CDR3aa: CASSDTSGRVRFF
CDR3nt: TGTGCCAGCAGTGACACTAGCGGGAGAGTTCGGTTCTTC
v_gene: TRBV6-5
d_gene: TRBD2
j_gene: TRBJ2-1
abundance: -